Each of the 22 T cell receptor beta chains below was sequenced from the same sample in a study of OX40 agonist ivuxolimab in advanced cancers. Sequenced by immunoSEQ multiplex PCR; TCRdb stores in-frame clones only, minus some. The sample includes approximately 100,000 clones, less than 95% of them seen just once. This sample comprised CD4+ or CD8+ T cells sorted from blood, obtained in a trial of the OX40 agonist ivuxolimab. These TCRs come from an adult with an advanced solid tumor such as melanoma, head and neck, liver or kidney cancer.

The chain is built from TRBV7-2 and TRBJ1-4; D gene ambiguous. Per the germline V gene, CDR1 is SGHTA and CDR2 is FQGNSA. The CDR3 spans 19 residues. Trimming took off 1 base at V and 9 bases at J, with 27 bases between the two ends. This chain's CDR3 is CASSLEGGPAITMKKKLFF. The CDR3 nucleotides are TGTGCCAGCAGCTTAGAGGGAGGCCCGGCCATTACTATGAAGAAAAAACTGTTTTTT.

The chain couples TRBV7-2 to TRBJ2-2, with 8 bases fitting TRBD1. With V trimmed by 2 bases and J by 0 bases, 8 bases remained unmatched. Germline V gives CDR1 SGHTA, CDR2 FQGNSA. This CDR3 comprises 18 residues. CDR3 DNA: TGTGCCAGCAGCTTAAGGGCAGGGGGCGTATCGAACACCGGGGAGCTGTTTTTT. Protein product: CASSLRAGGVSNTGELFF.

The chain employs TRBV19 and TRBJ1-5; tentatively, D is TRBD1 (5 bases). CDR3 size: 16 residues. Germline CDR1 LNHDA, CDR2 SQIVND (reference sequence). The V end lost 5 bases, the J end lost 0 bases, and 14 bases lay between the germline ends. The CDR3 sequence: CASSAKGMYSNQPQHF. The CDR3, as DNA: TGTGCCAGTAGTGCCAAGGGGATGTATAGCAATCAGCCCCAGCATTTT.

As to this clone: One junction end does not reproduce the germline sequence, and a read error may be involved. CDR3 in amino acids: CASSSTGGNAEAFF. CDR3 coding DNA: TGTGCCAGCAGTTCGACAGGGGGGAACGCTGAAGCTTTCTTT. The chain employs TRBV28 and TRBJ1-1; TRBD1 matches 9 bases. Per the germline V gene, CDR1 is MDHEN and CDR2 is SYDVKM. The CDR3 extends over 14 amino acids.

The count of this clone is one. This chain links TRBV6-5 with TRBJ1-2, with D unclear. Germline values: CDR1 MNHEY, CDR2 SVGAGI. V was cut by 0 bases and J by 2 bases, with 4 bases left in between. The CDR3 is made up of 13 amino acids. Written as DNA, the CDR3 is TGTGCCAGCAGTTACTCCGGGAACTATGGCTACACCTTC. It specifies CASSYSGNYGYTF.

The chain couples TRBV2 to TRBJ2-7; D gene ambiguous. CDR1 and CDR2 from the germline V gene are SNHLY and FYNNEI. V lost 5 bases and J 0 bases, leaving 5 bases between the germline ends. CDR3 length equals 12 residues. CDR3: CASSSLSYEQYF. The CDR3 region has the DNA TGTGCCAGCAGTTCCCTCTCCTACGAGCAGTACTTC.

The rearrangement uses TRBV6-6 and TRBJ1-1, with 12 bases fitting TRBD1. The CDR3 runs to 14 residues. V trimming: 4 bases; J trimming: 8 bases; junction bases outside the gene matches: 5. Germline loops: CDR1 MNHNY, CDR2 SVGAGI (reference sequence). The CDR3 loop reads CASSWGTGGREAFF. The CDR3 DNA reads as TGTGCCAGCAGTTGGGGGACAGGGGGCCGGGAAGCTTTCTTT.

V usage is TRBV7-3 and J usage is TRBJ2-1; 10 bases are a match to TRBD2. J lost 7 bases, V lost 1 base, and 7 bases had no gene match. The CDR3 is 16 amino acids. Per germline, CDR1 SGHTA and CDR2 FQGTGA. This CDR3 reads CASSLNLAGVSNEQFF. As DNA, the CDR3 is TGTGCCAGCAGCTTAAACCTAGCGGGAGTCTCTAATGAGCAGTTCTTC.

This chain joins TRBV29-1 and TRBJ1-1, with D perhaps matching TRBD1 (6 bases). The CDR3 length is 14 residues. Per germline, CDR1 SQVTM and CDR2 ANQGSEA. The V gene lost 6 bases and the J gene lost 1 base, with 15 bases spanning the gap. The CDR3 region is CSVKQGSSNTEAFF. Here the CDR3 DNA reads TGCAGCGTCAAACAGGGATCCTCGAACACTGAAGCTTTCTTT.

This chain connects TRBV10-1 to TRBJ2-1; TRBD2 is a possible D gene (6 bases). Germline assignment: CDR1 WNHNN and CDR2 SYGVQD (reference sequence). V was shortened by 3 bases and J by 1 base, with 10 bases between the two germline ends. This CDR3 contains 15 residues. The DNA for the CDR3 is TGCGCCAGCAGTGACGGGAGAGGGTCCTACAATGAGCAGTTCTTC. It encodes CASSDGRGSYNEQFF.

This rearrangement joins TRBV10-3 to TRBJ1-1; D gene unclear. With 10 bases removed from V and 0 bases from J, the gap between germline ends came to 12 bases. Per the germline V gene, CDR1 is ENHRY and CDR2 is SYGVKD. The CDR3 extends over 13 amino acids. This CDR3 is CATTDTVNTEAFF. Written as DNA, the CDR3 is TGTGCCACCACTGACACGGTGAACACTGAAGCTTTCTTT.

This chain connects TRBV7-9 to TRBJ1-2; 8 positions agree with TRBD1. The length of the CDR3 is 17 residues. V lost 4 bases and J lost 2; bases outside the gene matches: 12. The germline V gene encodes CDR1 SEHNR and CDR2 FQNEAQ (reference sequence). The CDR3 protein is CASSSGQGRRINYGYTF. The CDR3 bases are TGTGCCAGCAGCTCCGGACAGGGTCGGAGGATCAACTATGGCTACACCTTC.

V usage is TRBV28 and J usage is TRBJ1-3; D ambiguous. The V end was cut by 4 bases, the J end by 4 bases, with 14 bases between. The CDR3 loop spans 15 amino acids. Germline assignment: CDR1 MDHEN and CDR2 SYDVKM. The CDR3 coding sequence is TGTGCCAGCAGTTCAGGCGGACTCGGCGGAAACACCATATATTTT. Translation: CASSSGGLGGNTIYF.

The chain recombines TRBV18 with TRBJ2-1; 11 bases match TRBD2. The junction had 9 bases not matched to a gene; V was cut back by 3 bases and J by 8 bases. Germline CDR1 reads KGHSH; CDR2 reads LQKENI. CDR3 size: 16 residues. The CDR3 reads CASSPGLAGGSDEQFF. The CDR3 DNA reads as TGTGCCAGCTCACCGGGGCTAGCGGGAGGTAGCGATGAGCAGTTCTTC.

This chain joins TRBV19 and TRBJ2-7; 11 bases match TRBD1. V was pared by 5 bases and J by 2 bases, with 5 bases of the junction left unmatched. The CDR3 loop spans 15 amino acids. Germline loops: CDR1 LNHDA, CDR2 SQIVND (reference sequence). CDR3 protein: CASSSSGQGAYEQYF. As DNA, the CDR3 is TGTGCCAGTAGTTCATCGGGACAGGGGGCCTACGAGCAGTACTTC.

The chain uses TRBV6-5 and TRBJ1-2; the D is unclear. The germline gives CDR1 MNHEY, CDR2 SVGAGI. Deletions cut 6 bases from V and 3 bases from J, with 11 bases between. The CDR3 extends over 13 amino acids. CDR3: CASSPAADYGYTF. The CDR3 nucleotides read TGTGCCAGCAGCCCCGCGGCGGACTATGGCTACACCTTC.

This clone is a singleton in its sample. This rearrangement joins TRBV7-2 to TRBJ2-4, with TRBD2 matching 10 bases. This CDR3 has 15 residues. Germline V gene lookup returns CDR1 SGHTA and CDR2 FQGNSA. Trimming removed 5 bases from V and 7 bases from J; junction bases left unmatched: 8. Written as DNA, the CDR3 is TGTGCCAGCAGCGGGCTAGCGGGAGTAGGGAACATTCAGTACTTC. Translation gives CASSGLAGVGNIQYF.

The V call is TRBV28, the J call TRBJ2-7, with TRBD2 matching 9 bases. The CDR3 is 14 residues long. J gave up 2 bases and V 6 bases, and 5 bases lay outside the gene matches. Looked up from germline, CDR1 is MDHEN and CDR2 is SYDVKM. CDR3 protein: CASRAGGPPYEQYF. DNA of the CDR3: TGTGCCAGCAGGGCGGGAGGGCCCCCCTACGAGCAGTACTTC.

This sequence joins TRBV11-2 and TRBJ2-3, with D maybe TRBD2 (5 bases). V dropped 5 bases and J dropped 1 base, with 13 bases sitting between them. Germline lookup yields CDR1 SGHAT and CDR2 FQNNGV. This CDR3 has 15 residues. CDR3 loop: CASSLQLARTDTQYF. CDR3 nucleotide sequence: TGTGCCAGCAGCCTTCAGCTAGCACGCACAGATACGCAGTATTTT.

This clone was seen a single time. The rearrangement links TRBV5-1 to TRBJ2-1, with 9 bases fitting TRBD2. J was trimmed by 7 bases and V by 3 bases; bases with no gene match: 2. CDR3 length: 13 residues. CDR1 SGHRS and CDR2 YFSETQ come from the germline V gene. CDR3 sequence: CASSSGLANEQFF. Written as DNA, the CDR3 is TGCGCCAGCAGCTCGGGACTAGCTAATGAGCAGTTCTTC.

The chain has TRBV5-1 and TRBJ1-1; 7 bases map to TRBD1. The V and J ends lost 2 bases and 1 base, in that order; junction bases with no gene match: 2. CDR1 and CDR2 from the germline V gene are SGHRS and YFSETQ. The CDR3 runs 14 residues. This chain's CDR3 is CASSFGTANTEAFF. For the CDR3, the DNA is TGCGCCAGCAGCTTCGGGACAGCGAACACTGAAGCTTTCTTT. The full variable domain, its missing parts supplied by reference TRBV5-1 and TRBJ1-1, is KAGVTQTPRYLIKTRGQQVTLSCSPISGHRSVSWYQQTPGQGLQFLFEYFSETQRNKGNFPGRFSGRQFSNSRSEMNVSTLELGDSALYLCASSFGTANTEAFFGQGTRLTVV.

The rearrangement uses TRBV7-2 and TRBJ2-1; no clear D gene. Trimming cost V 1 base and J 6 bases, with 7 bases left between them. CDR1 SGHTA and CDR2 FQGNSA come from the germline V gene. CDR3 length: 13 amino acids. CDR3 DNA: TGTGCCAGCAGCTTAGTACAGATCAATGAGCAGTTCTTC. This translates into CASSLVQINEQFF. The variable domain in full, completed from reference TRBV7-2 and TRBJ2-1, reads GAGVSQSPSNKVTEKGKDVELRCDPISGHTALYWYRQSLGQGLEFLIYFQGNSAPDKSGLPSDRFSAERTGGSVSTLTIQRTQQEDSAVYLCASSLVQINEQFFGPGTRLTVL.